This record looks at one T cell receptor beta chain sequence and its context. The data originate from a study of OX40 agonist ivuxolimab in advanced cancers. Here immunoSEQ multiplex PCR was the method, and the copy in TCRdb shows in-frame clones only, minus some. The sample lists 70,000 to 95,000 clones; 70% to 85% were seen once. Sample: CD4+ or CD8+ T cells sorted from blood, taken in a trial of the OX40 agonist ivuxolimab. The TCR was taken from an adult with an advanced solid tumor such as melanoma, head and neck, liver or kidney cancer.

The CDR3 coding sequence is TGTGCCAGCAGCCCAGAGGGGTGGGGGTCTGAAGCTTTCTTT. Amino acid sequence: CASSPEGWGSEAFF. The chain carries TRBV7-8 and TRBJ1-1; the D gene is possibly TRBD1 (5 bases). V lost 5 bases and J 6 bases, leaving 16 bases between the germline ends. The CDR3 consists of 14 residues. CDR1 and CDR2 (germline): SGHVS, FQNEAQ.